Described below is a single T cell receptor beta chain sequence and its context. J was trimmed by 1 base and V by 6 bases; bases with no gene match: 2. The length of the CDR3 is 13 residues. Germline V CDR1 and CDR2: MDHEN, SYDVKM. The data belong to a study of blood T cell repertoires in COVID-19. Cohorts were determined from participant-reported clinical history. Two negative PCRs, clearance, or symptom resolution characterized the recovered Cohort 3 donors. Original analysis: Reference gene primers were amplified, and this amplification served to estimate nucleated cell counts. Profiling relied on immunoSEQ multiplex PCR, and the TCRdb table lists in-frame clones only, not all of them. V and J calls and clone size are as listed in that table; D and trimming were resolved from the DNA. The repertoire holds about 270,000 clones, with roughly 87% as singletons.

The sequence came from a woman younger than 45 who had recovered from COVID-19. The sample taken for sequencing was PBMCs or T cells enriched from blood (not recorded which). V is TRBV28 and J is TRBJ1-2, with 7 positions matching TRBD1. The CDR3 DNA is TGTGCCAGCAGGTACAGGGGTAACTATGGCTACACCTTC. This sequence encodes CASRYRGNYGYTF.